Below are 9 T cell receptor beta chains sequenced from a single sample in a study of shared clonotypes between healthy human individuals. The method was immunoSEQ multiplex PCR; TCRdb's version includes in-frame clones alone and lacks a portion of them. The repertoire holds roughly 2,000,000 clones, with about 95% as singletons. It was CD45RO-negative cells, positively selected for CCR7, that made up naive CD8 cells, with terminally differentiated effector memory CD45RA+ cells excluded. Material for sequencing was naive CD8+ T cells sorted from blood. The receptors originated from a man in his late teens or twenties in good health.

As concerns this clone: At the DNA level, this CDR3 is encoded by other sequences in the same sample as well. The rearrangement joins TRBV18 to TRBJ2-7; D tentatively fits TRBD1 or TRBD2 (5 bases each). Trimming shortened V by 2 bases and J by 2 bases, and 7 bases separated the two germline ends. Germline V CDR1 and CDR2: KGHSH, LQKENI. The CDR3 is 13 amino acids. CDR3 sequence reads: CASSPGGTYEQYF. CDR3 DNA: TGTGCCAGCTCACCAGGGGGAACCTACGAGCAGTACTTC.

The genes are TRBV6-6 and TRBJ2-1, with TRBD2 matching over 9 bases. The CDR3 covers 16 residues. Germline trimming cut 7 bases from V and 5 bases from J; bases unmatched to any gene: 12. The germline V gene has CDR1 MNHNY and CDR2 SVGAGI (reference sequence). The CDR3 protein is CASILFSGSLNNEQFF. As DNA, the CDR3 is TGTGCCAGCATTCTGTTTAGCGGGAGTTTAAACAATGAGCAGTTCTTC.

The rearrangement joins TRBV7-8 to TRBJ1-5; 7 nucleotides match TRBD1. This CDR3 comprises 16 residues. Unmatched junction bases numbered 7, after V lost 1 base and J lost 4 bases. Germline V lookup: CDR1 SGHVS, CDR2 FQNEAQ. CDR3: CASSLDALQGNQPQHF. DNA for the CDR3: TGTGCCAGCAGCTTAGATGCCCTACAGGGGAATCAGCCCCAGCATTTT.

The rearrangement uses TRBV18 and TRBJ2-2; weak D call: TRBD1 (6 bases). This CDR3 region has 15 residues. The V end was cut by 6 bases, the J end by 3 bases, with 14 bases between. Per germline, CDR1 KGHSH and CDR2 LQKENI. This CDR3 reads CASSGKDSYTGELFF. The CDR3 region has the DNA TGTGCCAGCTCGGGCAAGGACAGTTACACCGGGGAGCTGTTTTTT.

This CDR3 is CASSSPGLAGGGELFF. Written as DNA, the CDR3 is TGTGCCAGCAGCTCGCCGGGACTAGCGGGCGGCGGGGAGCTGTTTTTT. The rearrangement uses TRBV11-3 and TRBJ2-2; 12 bases are a match to TRBD2. This CDR3 is built from 16 residues. J lost 7 bases, V lost 4 bases, and 7 bases had no gene match. Germline V gene data show CDR1 as SGHNT and CDR2 as YENEEA.

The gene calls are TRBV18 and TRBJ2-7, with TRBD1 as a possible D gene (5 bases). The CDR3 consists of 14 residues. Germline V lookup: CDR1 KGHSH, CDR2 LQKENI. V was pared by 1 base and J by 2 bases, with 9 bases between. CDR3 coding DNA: TGTGCCAGCTCACCACTAGACAGTACCTACGAGCAGTACTTC. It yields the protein CASSPLDSTYEQYF.

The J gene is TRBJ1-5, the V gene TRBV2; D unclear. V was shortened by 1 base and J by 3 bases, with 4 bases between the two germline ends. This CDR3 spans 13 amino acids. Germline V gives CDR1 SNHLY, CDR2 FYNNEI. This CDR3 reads CASSEGFNQPQHF. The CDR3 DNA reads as TGTGCCAGCAGTGAAGGTTTCAATCAGCCCCAGCATTTT.

CDR3 DNA sequence: TGTGCCAGCAGCCCAAGGACAGACAACACCGGGGAGCTGTTTTTT. This gives the protein CASSPRTDNTGELFF. The chain employs TRBV7-8 and TRBJ2-2; a weak D match, TRBD1 (6 bases). CDR1 is SGHVS and CDR2 is FQNEAQ in the germline V gene. Deletions cut 5 bases from V and 2 bases from J, with 12 bases between. This CDR3 contains 15 residues.

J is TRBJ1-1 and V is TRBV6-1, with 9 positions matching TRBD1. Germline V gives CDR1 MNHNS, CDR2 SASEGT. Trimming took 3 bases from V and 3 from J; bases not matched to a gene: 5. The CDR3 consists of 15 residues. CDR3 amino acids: CASSDGTGFDTEAFF. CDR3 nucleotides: TGTGCCAGCAGTGACGGGACAGGGTTCGACACTGAAGCTTTCTTT.